The 18 T cell receptor beta chains listed next were all sequenced from one sample in a study of T cells in Graves' hyperthyroidism and ophthalmopathy. Amplified TCR beta CDR3 regions came from RNA transcripts. First-round RT-PCR with HTBI primers amplified the TCR CDR3 region. Each CDR3 protein gets one entry after TCRdb re-called the multiplex PCR reads with MiXCR. The sample shows about 350,000 distinct CDR3 sequences, roughly an eighth of them seen only once. Sequencing was carried out using blood. These receptors were taken from a woman aged 40 to 50 with Graves' ophthalmopathy.

This clonotype was counted many times. The rearrangement uses TRBV6-1 and TRBJ2-3, with D possibly being TRBD2 (5 bases). The CDR3 loop spans 15 amino acids. V lost 5 bases, J lost 2 bases, and 14 bases lay in between. Per the germline V gene, CDR1 is MNHNS and CDR2 is SASEGT. CDR3 region: CASSSSREPTDTQYF. Here the CDR3 DNA reads TGTGCCAGCAGTTCTTCTCGGGAACCCACAGATACGCAGTATTTT.

The sample holds many counts of this clonotype. The chain couples TRBV27 to TRBJ2-5, with D perhaps matching TRBD1 (5 bases). The CDR3 consists of 14 residues. CDR1 MNHEY and CDR2 SMNVEV come from the germline V gene (reference sequence). V was clipped by 6 bases and J by 0 bases, with 11 bases between them. For the CDR3, the DNA is TGTGCCAGCAGAGGGGTCTGGTACCAAGAGACCCAGTACTTC. Its protein product is CASRGVWYQETQYF.

There are a few counts of this clonotype. This clone may be a read error of a much larger clone one base away. The gene calls are TRBV29-1 and TRBJ2-7, with no clear D. This CDR3 has 14 amino acids. Germline lookup yields CDR1 SQVTM and CDR2 ANQGSEA. Here the CDR3 DNA reads TGCGGCGTTGAAGACCCCACAGTTGGCTACGAGCAGTACTTC. This encodes CGVEDPTVGYEQYF.

This clonotype was detected many times. This chain connects TRBV20-1 to TRBJ2-5; D call uncertain. V lost 7 bases and J lost 5, with 17 bases in between. The germline V gene has CDR1 DFQATT and CDR2 SNEGSKA (reference sequence). The CDR3 has 13 amino acids. The CDR3 nucleotides are TGCAGTGTTACACGAACAGTGGGGGAGACCCAGTACTTC. This gives the protein CSVTRTVGETQYF.

This clonotype has just a few counts. This chain uses TRBV4-1 with TRBJ2-5; the D gene is possibly TRBD2 (5 bases). This CDR3 spans 15 amino acids. Germline assignment: CDR1 MGHRA and CDR2 YSYEKL. Trimming shortened V by 1 base and J by 4 bases, and 13 bases separated the two germline ends. Written as DNA, the CDR3 is TGCGCCAGCAGCCAAGTCTCCGGACTCCTAGAGACCCAGTACTTC. This translates into CASSQVSGLLETQYF.

This clonotype was observed at least ten times. The V call is TRBV2, the J call TRBJ2-5; D is undetermined. There are 12 residues in the CDR3. Per the germline V gene, CDR1 is SNHLY and CDR2 is FYNNEI. V lost 6 bases, J lost 5 bases, and 10 bases lay in between. The CDR3 sequence is CASSKAKETQYF. In DNA, the CDR3 is TGTGCCAGCAGCAAAGCGAAGGAGACCCAGTACTTC.

Ten or more counts support this clonotype. V is TRBV2 and J is TRBJ2-3, with D maybe TRBD2 (5 bases). The CDR3 has 12 residues. CDR1 and CDR2 from the germline V gene are SNHLY and FYNNEI. The V end lost 6 bases, the J end lost 2 bases, and 6 bases lay between the germline ends. The CDR3 DNA reads as TGTGCCAGCAGGACTACCACAGATACGCAGTATTTT. This translates into CASRTTTDTQYF.

This chain joins TRBV9 and TRBJ2-3; TRBD1 or TRBD2 may be the D gene (5 bases each). V was shortened by 4 bases and J by 11 bases, with 14 bases between the two germline ends. The CDR3 runs 12 residues. Germline CDR1 SGDLS, CDR2 YYNGEE. The CDR3 DNA sequence: TGTGCCAGCAGCAGGGACGTAAGGATGCAGTATTTT. It specifies CASSRDVRMQYF.

This clonotype has a single count. The chain is built from TRBV7-2 and TRBJ2-1, with 7 bases that match TRBD1. After removal of 5 bases from V and 9 bases from J, the junction contained 13 bases not matched to a gene. The CDR3 sequence is 15 residues long. Germline V CDR1 and CDR2: SGHTA, FQGNSA. The CDR3 DNA follows: TGTGCCAGCAGCAAAGGGGGCCTATGGGGGTCTGAGCAGTTCTTC. Its translation: CASSKGGLWGSEQFF.

This clonotype has a count of ten or more. The chain carries TRBV28 and TRBJ2-7; 10 bases map to TRBD1. CDR1 MDHEN and CDR2 SYDVKM come from the germline V gene. The CDR3 length is 15 residues. The junction had 6 bases not matched to a gene; V was cut back by 6 bases and J by 1 base. The chain's CDR3 is CASSLRQGASYEQYF. CDR3 nucleotide sequence: TGTGCCAGCAGCCTCAGACAGGGGGCTTCCTACGAGCAGTACTTC. Drawing the rest from reference TRBV28 and TRBJ2-7, the complete variable domain is DVKVTQSSRYLVKRTGEKVFLECVQDMDHENMFWYRQDPGLGLRLIYFSYDVKMKEKGDIPEGYSVSREKKERFSLILESASTNQTSMYLCASSLRQGASYEQYFGPGTRLTVT.

CDR3 bases: TGTGCCAGCAGTGAAATAAAGCCGGGACAGGGGGCGAATGAGCAGTTCTTC. It codes for CASSEIKPGQGANEQFF. The chain links TRBV2 to TRBJ2-1; TRBD1 agrees at 12 bases. Germline CDR1 is SNHLY and CDR2 is FYNNEI. The CDR3 covers 17 residues. J gave up 7 bases and V 2 bases, and 9 bases lay outside the gene matches. Looking up the rest from reference TRBV2 and TRBJ2-1 gives the full variable domain: EPEVTQTPSHQVTQMGQEVILRCVPISNHLYFYWYRQILGQKVEFLVSFYNNEISEKSEIFDDQFSVERPDGSNFTLKIRSTKLEDSAMYFCASSEIKPGQGANEQFFGPGTRLTVL.

Ten or more counts support this clonotype. J is TRBJ2-2 and V is TRBV2; 7 bases map to TRBD1. J was trimmed by 1 base and V by 4 bases; bases with no gene match: 3. This CDR3 has 15 amino acids. Per germline, CDR1 SNHLY and CDR2 FYNNEI. The CDR3 protein is CASSGRQGNTGELFF. For the CDR3, the DNA is TGTGCCAGCAGTGGAAGACAGGGGAACACCGGGGAGCTGTTTTTT.

With regard to this clonotype: A much larger clonotype is one base distant, so this may be a read error. This sequence joins TRBV11-2 and TRBJ2-1; a possible D gene is TRBD1 (6 bases). Germline CDR1 SGHAT, CDR2 FQNNGV. The CDR3 covers 14 residues. CDR3 DNA sequence: TGTGCCAGCGGCTTAGTTAGCAGGGGCAATGAGCAGTTCTTC. Protein: CASGLVSRGNEQFF. Full variable domain (outside the CDR3, taken from reference TRBV11-2 and TRBJ2-1): EAGVAQSPRYKIIEKRQSVAFWCNPISGHATLYWYQQILGQGPKLLIQFQNNGVVDDSQLPKDRFSAERLKGVDSTLKIQPAKLEDSAVYLCASGLVSRGNEQFFGPGTRLTVL.

This clonotype was detected only a few times. This may stem from a read error, because a much larger clone lies one nucleotide away. The rearrangement uses TRBV12-3 or TRBV12-4 and TRBJ2-1, with D possibly matching TRBD2 (6 bases). Trimming cost V 7 bases and J 4 bases, with 17 bases left between them. This CDR3 is 15 amino acids long. This chain's CDR3 is CASTPRGRRYNEQFF. In DNA form, the CDR3 reads TGTGCCAGCACCCCTCGGGGGAGACGGTACAATGAGCAGTTCTTC.

This clonotype was picked up a small number of times. V usage is TRBV14 and J usage is TRBJ2-1; D unclear. The CDR3 runs to 17 residues. CDR1 is SGHDN and CDR2 is FVKESK in the germline V gene. The V and J ends lost 1 base and 2 bases respectively, with 15 bases between them. The CDR3 DNA is TGTGCCAGCAGCCAAGCCCTGGGAACGGTTACCTACAATGAGCAGTTCTTC. As protein: CASSQALGTVTYNEQFF.

This clonotype occurred many times. This chain links TRBV7-8 with TRBJ1-3; D remains unclear. There are 14 residues in the CDR3. The V gene lost 5 bases and the J gene lost 0 bases, with 8 bases spanning the gap. Germline V gene lookup returns CDR1 SGHVS and CDR2 FQNEAQ. CDR3 nucleotide sequence: TGTGCCAGCAGCGAGATGAGCTCTGGAAACACCATATATTTT. This sequence encodes CASSEMSSGNTIYF.

The table lists this clonotype with many counts. This chain links TRBV11-2 with TRBJ2-7, with 7 bases matching TRBD2. With 2 bases clipped from V and 2 bases from J, the junction kept 9 bases outside the gene matches. This CDR3 contains 16 residues. The V gene's germline CDR1 is SGHAT and CDR2 FQNNGV. For the CDR3, the DNA is TGTGCCAGCAGCTTACCCCGGCTAGCGGCCCCCTACGAGCAGTACTTC. Encoded protein: CASSLPRLAAPYEQYF. Full variable domain (rest looked up from reference TRBV11-2 and TRBJ2-7): EAGVAQSPRYKIIEKRQSVAFWCNPISGHATLYWYQQILGQGPKLLIQFQNNGVVDDSQLPKDRFSAERLKGVDSTLKIQPAKLEDSAVYLCASSLPRLAAPYEQYFGPGTRLTVT.

This clonotype was recorded at least ten times. The chain recombines TRBV3-1 with TRBJ2-7; TRBD2 is a possible D gene (7 bases). Germline V gene sequence: CDR1 LGHDT, CDR2 YNNKEL (reference sequence). The V end was cut by 3 bases, the J end by 2 bases, with 20 bases between. The length of the CDR3 is 17 residues. CDR3 sequence reads: CASSHRGGGPTPYEQYF. CDR3 nucleotide sequence: TGTGCCAGCAGCCATCGAGGCGGGGGCCCGACTCCCTACGAGCAGTACTTC.